The present TCR beta chain was sequenced within a study of T cell repertoires in cytomegalovirus infection. Study-wide context: Both a matching HLA type and CMV infection were indicated by public TCR beta signatures. Whole-study findings and limits: CMV-specific TCR beta clonotypes restricted by HLA-C dominated the ex vivo response. Accumulated public TCR beta family frequency recognized individuals carrying CMV together with the relevant HLA.

This clonotype appeared a few times. Its antigen is unidentified. The V end lost 5 bases, the J end lost 1 base, and 12 bases lay between the germline ends. The CDR3 is 15 amino acids. CDR1 and CDR2 (germline): SGHTA, FQGTGA. MiXCR, applied by TCRdb to the reads, yields one record per CDR3 protein. The repertoire includes some 300,000 distinct CDR3 sequences, about 9.2% of them detected once, and around 2.5% sits in the top ten. The chain couples TRBV7-3 to TRBJ2-1, with a weak D call TRBD2 (6 bases). The TCR sequence derives from a human donor in good health (CMV status not recorded). Some clones in this sample may be carry-over from other donors' samples. Sample: PBMCs. The CDR3 DNA sequence: TGTGCCAGCAGCCTCAATGGGGGGTCCTACAATGAGCAGTTCTTC. It codes for CASSLNGGSYNEQFF.